This TCR beta chain is from a study of T cell responses to AZD1222 COVID-19 vaccine. At the level of the study: Second-dose timings of about 4 or about 12 weeks were pooled.

V was trimmed by 4 bases and J by 5 bases, leaving 3 bases between them. This CDR3 comprises 11 residues. CDR1 and CDR2 (germline): LNHDA, SQIVND (reference sequence). Some clones are missing from TCRdb's copy, which holds only in-frame ones; the method was immunoSEQ multiplex PCR. The sample lists 130,000 to 150,000 clones; around 89% were seen once. The study, taken as a whole, reports: Reports say nearly half of spike-specific TCRs go after unmutated variant regions.

This clone was detected a few times. Its target is unknown. The receptor's source is an adult in good health. This material consisted of peripheral blood, taken on day 0 of AZD1222 vaccination. The genes are TRBV19 and TRBJ2-1; D gene uncertain. The CDR3 region has the DNA TGTGCCAGTAGTAGAAACAATGAGCAGTTCTTC. It is translated as CASSRNNEQFF.